Presented here are 31 T cell receptor beta chains from one specimen sequenced in a study of blood T cell repertoires in COVID-19. Only in-frame clones appear in the TCRdb table, and some are missing; sequencing was by immunoSEQ multiplex PCR. In the table there are over 150,000 clones, approximately 90% of which are singletons. Sequenced sample: peripheral blood. The receptors originated from a man in his thirties or forties with acute or convalescent COVID-19.

Concerning this clone itself: The junction differs from germline at one of its ends, possibly a read error. The chain is built from TRBV4-2 and TRBJ2-2, with TRBD2 as a possible D gene (6 bases). Germline assignment: CDR1 LGHNA and CDR2 YNFKEQ. This CDR3 has 15 residues. CDR3 sequence: CASSPGSTKTGELFF. CDR3 sequence (DNA): TGTGCCAGCAGCCCCGGGAGTACGAAAACCGGGGAGCTGTTTTTT.

The V gene is TRBV3-1 (or the pseudogene TRBV3-2), the J gene TRBJ1-3; a possible D gene is TRBD1 (5 bases). Germline CDR1 reads LGHDT; CDR2 reads YNNKEL (reference sequence). There are 14 residues in the CDR3. V was cut by 2 bases and J by 2 bases, with 7 bases left in between. In nucleotides, the CDR3 is TGTGCCAGCAGCCAATCAGGGACTGGAAACACCATATATTTT. It specifies CASSQSGTGNTIYF.

The V and J genes are TRBV2 and TRBJ1-1; no firm D call. The CDR3 is 13 residues long. The ends were cut back, 2 bases at V and 1 base at J, with 5 bases in the middle. Per germline, CDR1 SNHLY and CDR2 FYNNEI. The CDR3 is CASSESRNTEAFF. CDR3 bases: TGTGCCAGCAGTGAAAGCCGGAACACTGAAGCTTTCTTT. Using reference TRBV2 and TRBJ1-1 for the parts outside the CDR3, the full variable domain is EPEVTQTPSHQVTQMGQEVILRCVPISNHLYFYWYRQILGQKVEFLVSFYNNEISEKSEIFDDQFSVERPDGSNFTLKIRSTKLEDSAMYFCASSESRNTEAFFGQGTRLTVV.

This chain connects TRBV5-5 to TRBJ2-6; 8 bases align to TRBD1. This CDR3 region has 17 residues. The V segment lost 2 bases and the J segment 3 bases; nucleotides outside the gene matches: 7. CDR1 is SGHKS and CDR2 is YYEKEE in the germline V gene (reference sequence). This chain's CDR3 is CASSLSGGFGGANVLTF. The CDR3 coding sequence is TGTGCCAGCAGCTTATCAGGGGGCTTTGGTGGGGCCAACGTCCTGACTTTC.

The rearrangement links TRBV7-9 to TRBJ1-5; weak D call: TRBD1 (5 bases). Germline-derived CDR1 and CDR2 are SEHNR and FQNEAQ (reference sequence). The V gene lost 6 bases and the J gene lost 2 bases, with 20 bases spanning the gap. CDR3 length equals 17 residues. CDR3 loop: CASREGVRTQGNQPQHF. The CDR3 nucleotides are TGTGCCAGCAGGGAGGGCGTGAGGACACAAGGCAATCAGCCCCAGCATTTT.

This clone was recorded once. This chain links TRBV5-4 with TRBJ2-3; 12 bases map to TRBD2. Germline loops: CDR1 SGHNT, CDR2 YYREEE (reference sequence). The CDR3 spans 18 residues. V was clipped by 0 bases and J by 3 bases; unmatched bases: 8. The CDR3 bases are TGTGCCAGCAGCTTGGCGTTCCTAGCGGGGGGGCGGACAGATACGCAGTATTTT. This gives the protein CASSLAFLAGGRTDTQYF.

The chain joins TRBV4-1 to TRBJ2-7; D is perhaps TRBD2 (6 bases). Per the germline V gene, CDR1 is MGHRA and CDR2 is YSYEKL. Trimming took off 0 bases at V and 6 bases at J, with 9 bases between the two ends. The CDR3 totals 13 residues. The CDR3, as DNA: TGCGCCAGCAGCCAAGACCCGGGGGTCGAGCAGTACTTC. The encoded protein is CASSQDPGVEQYF.

This chain connects TRBV6-5 to TRBJ1-3; 7 nucleotides match TRBD1. CDR1 and CDR2 from the germline V gene are MNHEY and SVGAGI. The V segment lost 5 bases and the J segment 4 bases; nucleotides outside the gene matches: 8. This CDR3 contains 15 residues. The CDR3, as DNA: TGTGCCAGCAGTAACGCTCCGGGACAGGGAAACACCATATATTTT. Amino acid sequence: CASSNAPGQGNTIYF.

V is TRBV28 and J is TRBJ1-1, with 8 bases lining up with TRBD1. Trimming took 3 bases from V and 5 from J; bases not matched to a gene: 8. This CDR3 contains 15 residues. Germline V gives CDR1 MDHEN, CDR2 SYDVKM. The CDR3 coding sequence is TGTGCCAGCAGTTTCTACAGGGGGAGTGGAACTGAAGCTTTCTTT. It is translated as CASSFYRGSGTEAFF.

The chain is built from TRBV1 and TRBJ1-1; no check of the table's D call, TRBD1, against the DNA was made. TRBV1 represents a pseudogene. The CDR3 spans 18 residues. The CDR3 reads CTSSPISPQIRQTLEAFF. The CDR3, as DNA: TGCACCAGCAGCCCAATATCCCCCCAAATCCGACAGACCTTGGAAGCTTTCTTT.

This sequence joins TRBV5-1 and TRBJ1-6, with a weak D call TRBD1 (5 bases). This CDR3 region has 16 residues. The ends were cut back, 4 bases at V and 5 bases at J, with 16 bases in the middle. CDR1 is SGHRS and CDR2 is YFSETQ in the germline V gene. The CDR3: CASSRAGDSNNSPLHF. The CDR3 region has the DNA TGCGCCAGCAGCCGAGCCGGTGACAGCAATAATTCACCCCTCCACTTT.

J is TRBJ2-1 and V is TRBV11-3, with 10 bases lining up with TRBD2. Unmatched junction bases numbered 10, after V lost 2 bases and J lost 6 bases. Per the germline V gene, CDR1 is SGHNT and CDR2 is YENEEA. The CDR3 spans 17 residues. CDR3: CASSLLSTSGPSNEQFF. CDR3 nucleotide sequence: TGTGCCAGCAGCTTACTGTCGACTAGCGGGCCAAGCAATGAGCAGTTCTTC.

This clone appeared once. The gene calls are TRBV7-6 and TRBJ2-1, with D perhaps matching TRBD2 (5 bases). In germline, CDR1 is SGHVS, CDR2 FNYEAQ. There are 15 residues in the CDR3. V was cut by 2 bases and J by 7 bases, with 15 bases left in between. The CDR3 is CASSLSPSSGNEQFF. In DNA form, the CDR3 reads TGTGCCAGCAGCTTATCTCCGTCGTCGGGGAATGAGCAGTTCTTC.

J is TRBJ2-5 and V is TRBV27; possibly TRBD2 for D (6 bases). From germline, CDR1 is MNHEY and CDR2 SMNVEV (reference sequence). Trimming took 0 bases from V and 4 from J, leaving 9 bases between them. This CDR3 region has 14 residues. The DNA of the CDR3 is TGTGCCAGCAGTTTATCGGTCGGGGGAGAGACCCAGTACTTC. Translated, it gives CASSLSVGGETQYF.

The chain uses TRBV5-4 and TRBJ1-6, with a possible D match to TRBD1 (5 bases). This CDR3 contains 15 residues. Deletions cut 0 bases from V and 7 bases from J, with 11 bases between. Germline CDR1 SGHNT, CDR2 YYREEE (reference sequence). This chain's CDR3 is CASSLAQGTNSPLHF. In DNA form, the CDR3 reads TGTGCCAGCAGCTTGGCTCAGGGAACCAATTCACCCCTCCACTTT.

This chain links TRBV3-1 (or the pseudogene TRBV3-2) with TRBJ2-1; D is possibly TRBD2 (6 bases). The germline gives CDR1 LGHDT, CDR2 YNNKEL (reference sequence). Trimming shortened V by 3 bases and J by 7 bases, and 16 bases separated the two germline ends. This CDR3 contains 15 residues. CDR3 loop: CASSQGGLSRNEQFF. The CDR3 DNA is TGTGCCAGCAGCCAGGGGGGACTCTCTCGGAATGAGCAGTTCTTC.

The genes are TRBV7-2 and TRBJ1-6; 7 bases are a match to TRBD1. The CDR3 loop spans 19 amino acids. The germline CDR1 and CDR2 sequences are SGHTA and FQGNSA. Trimming at V came to 1 base and at J to 9 bases, leaving 18 bases not matched to a gene. Here the CDR3 DNA reads TGTGCCAGCAGCTTAGGACTTGCAACAGGGGAATCTCATGGTTCACCCCTCCACTTT. Encoded protein: CASSLGLATGESHGSPLHF.

The CDR3 is CASSGAGGPSGLKETQYF. CDR3 sequence (DNA): TGCGCCAGCAGTGGGGCGGGAGGGCCCTCCGGATTAAAAGAGACCCAGTACTTC. The V gene is TRBV10-1, the J gene TRBJ2-5; TRBD2 matches at 9 bases. CDR1 is WNHNN and CDR2 is SYGVQD in the germline V gene (reference sequence). The CDR3 sequence is 18 residues long. The ends lost 4 bases at V and 3 bases at J; junction bases unmatched: 15.

The rearrangement joins TRBV7-9 to TRBJ2-1; D is possibly TRBD2 (5 bases). CDR3 length: 14 residues. Trimming took off 1 base at V and 8 bases at J, with 12 bases between the two ends. CDR1 is SEHNR and CDR2 is FQNEAQ in the germline V gene (reference sequence). CDR3 residues: CASSLVRRVYEQFF. DNA of the CDR3: TGTGCCAGCAGCTTAGTTAGGCGGGTCTATGAGCAGTTCTTC.

This rearrangement joins TRBV4-2 to TRBJ2-3; TRBD2 matches at 7 bases. V lost 0 bases, J lost 0 bases, and 3 bases stayed unmatched. Looked up from germline, CDR1 is LGHNA and CDR2 is YNFKEQ. The CDR3 covers 16 residues. CDR3 in DNA: TGTGCCAGCAGCCAAGAGAGCGGGGCGAGCACAGATACGCAGTATTTT. This translates into CASSQESGASTDTQYF.

This chain links TRBV7-9 with TRBJ1-2; no definite D call. V gave up 3 bases and J gave up 6 bases, with 14 bases separating them. The CDR3 has 14 residues. Germline values: CDR1 SEHNR, CDR2 FQNEAQ (reference sequence). The CDR3 is CASSFGSWRDGYTF. The CDR3 DNA reads TGTGCCAGCAGCTTCGGCAGTTGGAGGGATGGCTACACCTTC.

The chain is built from TRBV9 and TRBJ2-5; 13 bases are shared with TRBD2. The V gene end was trimmed by 4 bases and the J gene end by 5 bases; junction bases not matched to a gene: 8. CDR1 SGDLS and CDR2 YYNGEE come from the germline V gene. This CDR3 has 16 residues. The DNA of the CDR3 is TGTGCCAGCAGCCTCGGACTAGCGGGGGCGGGCGAGACCCAGTACTTC. It encodes CASSLGLAGAGETQYF.

As to this clone: In the same sample, other DNA sequences code for this CDR3. The gene calls are TRBV6-6 and TRBJ2-7, with TRBD2 matching 15 bases. V gave up 4 bases and J gave up 3 bases; unmatched junction bases: 4. The CDR3 runs 16 residues. The germline V gene encodes CDR1 MNHNY and CDR2 SVGAGI (reference sequence). CDR3 DNA sequence: TGTGCCAGCAGTTTGGGACTAGCGGGAGGAGGCTACGAGCAGTACTTC. Translating it yields CASSLGLAGGGYEQYF.

This clone was observed once. The chain couples TRBV6-6 to TRBJ1-2; the D gene is possibly TRBD1 (6 bases). CDR3 size: 13 residues. Trimming took off 6 bases at V and 3 bases at J, with 11 bases between the two ends. Germline V gene sequence: CDR1 MNHNY, CDR2 SVGAGI (reference sequence). CDR3 DNA sequence: TGTGCCAGCAGCCCGGACAGATACTATGGCTACACCTTC. This sequence encodes CASSPDRYYGYTF.

The gene calls are TRBV27 and TRBJ2-7; D remains unclear. V dropped 2 bases and J dropped 0 bases, with 14 bases sitting between them. This CDR3 has 16 residues. CDR1 is MNHEY, CDR2 SMNVEV, per germline (reference sequence). The CDR3: CASSLTVETTSYEQYF. The CDR3 nucleotides read TGTGCCAGCAGTTTAACAGTAGAAACCACCTCCTACGAGCAGTACTTC.

On this clone itself: Distinct nucleotide sequences in the sample also encode this CDR3. The CDR3 is CASSLRGYQPQHF. CDR3 sequence (DNA): TGTGCCAGCAGTTTAAGGGGATATCAGCCCCAGCATTTT. J is TRBJ1-5 and V is TRBV27; a possible D gene is TRBD1 (5 bases). The CDR3 is 13 amino acids. Between the trimmed V and J ends, which lost 2 bases and 5 bases, there was a span of 7 bases. Germline V lookup: CDR1 MNHEY, CDR2 SMNVEV (reference sequence).

This rearrangement joins TRBV29-1 to TRBJ2-7; TRBD1 agrees at 10 bases. The CDR3 contains 15 residues. Germline V CDR1 and CDR2: SQVTM, ANQGSEA. The V and J ends lost 5 bases and 3 bases, in that order; junction bases with no gene match: 10. This CDR3 is CSVRSDRGISYEQYF. CDR3 nucleotide sequence: TGCAGCGTTCGATCGGACAGGGGGATAAGCTACGAGCAGTACTTC.

The V call is TRBV9, the J call TRBJ1-1; D might be TRBD1 (5 bases). The germline CDR1 and CDR2 sequences are SGDLS and YYNGEE. Trimming took 4 bases from V and 5 from J, leaving 21 bases between them. This CDR3 contains 16 residues. CDR3 in DNA: TGTGCCAGCAGCAAAGGGGCCATCCATGATAATACTGAAGCTTTCTTT. It encodes CASSKGAIHDNTEAFF.

The chain couples TRBV30 to TRBJ1-1, with D uncertain. The CDR3 covers 12 residues. Trimming left V 0 bases short and J 5 bases short, with 7 bases between. Germline V lookup: CDR1 GTSNPN, CDR2 SVGIG (reference sequence). The CDR3 DNA reads as TGTGCCTGGAGTGTACGAGGGACTGAAGCTTTCTTT. This sequence encodes CAWSVRGTEAFF.

The chain carries TRBV28 and TRBJ1-6; D is unresolved. Looked up from germline, CDR1 is MDHEN and CDR2 is SYDVKM. The CDR3 has 14 amino acids. The V gene lost 6 bases and the J gene lost 5 bases, with 11 bases spanning the gap. This CDR3 is CASRRSGNNSPLHF. The CDR3 DNA sequence: TGTGCCAGCAGACGATCAGGAAATAATTCACCCCTCCACTTT.

This chain joins TRBV13 and TRBJ2-1; D might be TRBD2 (5 bases). This CDR3 has 15 residues. Trimming shortened V by 4 bases and J by 5 bases, and 15 bases separated the two germline ends. Per the germline V gene, CDR1 is PRHDT and CDR2 is FYEKMQ (reference sequence). The CDR3 is CASSSGSFGDNEQFF. The CDR3 region has the DNA TGTGCCAGCAGCTCCGGGTCCTTCGGGGACAATGAGCAGTTCTTC. Using reference TRBV13 and TRBJ2-1 for the parts outside the CDR3, the full variable domain is AAGVIQSPRHLIKEKRETATLKCYPIPRHDTVYWYQQGPGQDPQFLISFYEKMQSDKGSIPDRFSAQQFSDYHSELNMSSLELGDSALYFCASSSGSFGDNEQFFGPGTRLTVL.